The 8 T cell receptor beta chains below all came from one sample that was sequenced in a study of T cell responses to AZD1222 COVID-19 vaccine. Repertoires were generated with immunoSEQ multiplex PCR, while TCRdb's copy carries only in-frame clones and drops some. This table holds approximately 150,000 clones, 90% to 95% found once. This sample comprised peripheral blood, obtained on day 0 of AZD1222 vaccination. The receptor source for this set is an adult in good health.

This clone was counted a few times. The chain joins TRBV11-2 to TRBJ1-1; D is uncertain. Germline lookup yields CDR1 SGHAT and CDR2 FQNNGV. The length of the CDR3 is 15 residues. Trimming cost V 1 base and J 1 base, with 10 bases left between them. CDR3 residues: CASSLGHQRNTEAFF. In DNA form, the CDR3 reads TGTGCCAGCAGCTTAGGCCATCAAAGGAACACTGAAGCTTTCTTT.

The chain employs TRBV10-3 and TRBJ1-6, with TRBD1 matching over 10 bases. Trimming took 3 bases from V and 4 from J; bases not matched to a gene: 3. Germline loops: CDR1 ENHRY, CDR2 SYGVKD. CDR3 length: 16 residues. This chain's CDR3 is CAISDRDRGYNSPLHF. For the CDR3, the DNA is TGTGCCATCAGTGACCGGGACAGGGGATATAATTCACCCCTCCACTTT.

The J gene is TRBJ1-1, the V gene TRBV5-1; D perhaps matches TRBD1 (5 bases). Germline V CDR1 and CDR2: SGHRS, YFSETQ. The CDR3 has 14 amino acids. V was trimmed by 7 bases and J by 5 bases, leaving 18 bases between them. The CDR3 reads CASGMSGEPTEAFF. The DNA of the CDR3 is TGCGCCAGCGGGATGTCGGGGGAACCTACTGAAGCTTTCTTT.

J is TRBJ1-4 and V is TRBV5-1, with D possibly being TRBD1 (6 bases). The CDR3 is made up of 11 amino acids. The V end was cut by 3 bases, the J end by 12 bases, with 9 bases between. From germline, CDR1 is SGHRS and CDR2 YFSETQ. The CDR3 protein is CASSSSGELFF. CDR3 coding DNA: TGCGCCAGCAGCTCCTCAGGGGAACTGTTTTTT.

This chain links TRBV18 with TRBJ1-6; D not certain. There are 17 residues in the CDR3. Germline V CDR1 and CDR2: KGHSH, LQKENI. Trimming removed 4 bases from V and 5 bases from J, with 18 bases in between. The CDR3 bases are TGTGCCAGCTCACTTCAACGAGCTCACCGGAATAATTCACCCCTCCACTTT. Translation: CASSLQRAHRNNSPLHF.

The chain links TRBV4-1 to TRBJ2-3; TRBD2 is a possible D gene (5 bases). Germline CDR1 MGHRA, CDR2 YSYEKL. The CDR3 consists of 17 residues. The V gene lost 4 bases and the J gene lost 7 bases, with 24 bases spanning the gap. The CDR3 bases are TGCGCCAGCAGCCGTACCGGGGAAGGGCCGGTGAGGAATACGCAGTATTTT. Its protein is CASSRTGEGPVRNTQYF.

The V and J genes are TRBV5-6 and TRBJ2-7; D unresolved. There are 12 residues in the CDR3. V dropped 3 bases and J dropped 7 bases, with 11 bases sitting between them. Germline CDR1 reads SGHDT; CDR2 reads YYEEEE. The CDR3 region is CASSSQMREQYF. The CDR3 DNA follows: TGTGCCAGCAGCTCCCAAATGAGAGAGCAGTACTTC.

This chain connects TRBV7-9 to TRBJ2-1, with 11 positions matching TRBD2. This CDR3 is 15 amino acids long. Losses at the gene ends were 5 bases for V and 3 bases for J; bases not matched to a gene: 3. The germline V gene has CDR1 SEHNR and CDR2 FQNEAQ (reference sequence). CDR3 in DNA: TGTGCCAGCAGCCGGGGACTAGCGGACTACAATGAGCAGTTCTTC. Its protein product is CASSRGLADYNEQFF.